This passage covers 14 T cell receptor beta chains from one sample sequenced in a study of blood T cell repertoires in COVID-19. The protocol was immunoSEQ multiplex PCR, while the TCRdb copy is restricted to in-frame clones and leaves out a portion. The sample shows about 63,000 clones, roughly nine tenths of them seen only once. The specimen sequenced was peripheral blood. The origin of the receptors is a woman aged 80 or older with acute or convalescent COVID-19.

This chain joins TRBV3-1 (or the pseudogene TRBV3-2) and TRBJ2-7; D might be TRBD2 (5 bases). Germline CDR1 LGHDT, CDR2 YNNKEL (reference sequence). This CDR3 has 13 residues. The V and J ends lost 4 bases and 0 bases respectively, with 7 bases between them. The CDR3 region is CASSLRDSYEQYF. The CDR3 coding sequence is TGTGCCAGCAGCCTCCGGGACTCCTACGAGCAGTACTTC.

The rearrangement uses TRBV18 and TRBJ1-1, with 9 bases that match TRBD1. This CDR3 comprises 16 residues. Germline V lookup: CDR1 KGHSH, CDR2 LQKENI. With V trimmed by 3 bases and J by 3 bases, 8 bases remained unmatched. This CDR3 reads CASSPFQGQGYTEAFF. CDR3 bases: TGTGCCAGCTCACCCTTTCAGGGACAGGGATACACTGAAGCTTTCTTT.

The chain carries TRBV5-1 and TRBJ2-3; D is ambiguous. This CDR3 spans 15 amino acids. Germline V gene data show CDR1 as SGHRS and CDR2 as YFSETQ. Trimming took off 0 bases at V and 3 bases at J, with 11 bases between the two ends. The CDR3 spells CASSLGQPQTDTQYF. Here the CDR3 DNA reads TGCGCCAGCAGCTTGGGGCAACCGCAGACAGATACGCAGTATTTT. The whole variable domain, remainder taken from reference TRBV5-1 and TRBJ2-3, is KAGVTQTPRYLIKTRGQQVTLSCSPISGHRSVSWYQQTPGQGLQFLFEYFSETQRNKGNFPGRFSGRQFSNSRSEMNVSTLELGDSALYLCASSLGQPQTDTQYFGPGTRLTVL.

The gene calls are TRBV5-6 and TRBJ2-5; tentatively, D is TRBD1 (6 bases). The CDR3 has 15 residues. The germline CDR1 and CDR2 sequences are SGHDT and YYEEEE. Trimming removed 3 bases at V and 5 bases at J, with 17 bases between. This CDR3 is CASSYLLQGVETQYF. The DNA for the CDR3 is TGTGCCAGCAGCTATTTACTACAGGGTGTGGAGACCCAGTACTTC.

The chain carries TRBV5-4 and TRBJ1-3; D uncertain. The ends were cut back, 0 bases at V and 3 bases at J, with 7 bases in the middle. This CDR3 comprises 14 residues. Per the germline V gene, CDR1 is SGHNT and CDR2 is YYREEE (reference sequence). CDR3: CASSLGGLGNTIYF. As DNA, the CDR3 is TGTGCCAGCAGCTTGGGAGGGCTTGGAAACACCATATATTTT.

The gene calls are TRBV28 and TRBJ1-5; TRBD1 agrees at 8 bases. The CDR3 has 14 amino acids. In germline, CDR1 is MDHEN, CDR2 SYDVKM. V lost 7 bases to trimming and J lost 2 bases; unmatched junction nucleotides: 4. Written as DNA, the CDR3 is TGTGCCAGCATCTTGACAGGGGGCAATCAGCCCCAGCATTTT. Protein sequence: CASILTGGNQPQHF.

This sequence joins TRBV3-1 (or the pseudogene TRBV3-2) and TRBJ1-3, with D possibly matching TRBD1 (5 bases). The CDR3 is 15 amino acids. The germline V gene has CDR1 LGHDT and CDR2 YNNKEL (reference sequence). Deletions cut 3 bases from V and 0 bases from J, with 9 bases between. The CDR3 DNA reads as TGTGCCAGCAGCCAGCGCAGGGACTCTGGAAACACCATATATTTT. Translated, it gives CASSQRRDSGNTIYF.

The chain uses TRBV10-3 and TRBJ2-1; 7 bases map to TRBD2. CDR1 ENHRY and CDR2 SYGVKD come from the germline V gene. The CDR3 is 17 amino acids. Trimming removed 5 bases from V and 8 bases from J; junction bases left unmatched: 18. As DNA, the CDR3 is TGTGCCATCAGTTCTACCCATCCTAGTGGGGGGGGACATGAGCAGTTCTTC. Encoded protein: CAISSTHPSGGGHEQFF.

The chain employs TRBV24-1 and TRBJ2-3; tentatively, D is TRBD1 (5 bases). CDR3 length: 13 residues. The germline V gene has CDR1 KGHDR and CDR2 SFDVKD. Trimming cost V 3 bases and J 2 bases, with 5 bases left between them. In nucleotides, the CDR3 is TGTGCCACCAGTGATGGACACACAGATACGCAGTATTTT. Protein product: CATSDGHTDTQYF.

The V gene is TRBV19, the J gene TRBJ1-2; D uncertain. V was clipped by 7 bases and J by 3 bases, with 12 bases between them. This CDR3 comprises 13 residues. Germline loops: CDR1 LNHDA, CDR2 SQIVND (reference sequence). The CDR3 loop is CASIGRDHYGYTF. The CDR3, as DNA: TGTGCCAGTATAGGGAGAGATCACTATGGCTACACCTTC.

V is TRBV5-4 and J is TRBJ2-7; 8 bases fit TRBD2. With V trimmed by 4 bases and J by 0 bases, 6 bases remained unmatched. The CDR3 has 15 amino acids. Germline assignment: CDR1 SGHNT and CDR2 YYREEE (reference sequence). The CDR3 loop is CASSTPGGSSYEQYF. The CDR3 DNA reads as TGTGCCAGCAGCACCCCGGGAGGGAGCTCCTACGAGCAGTACTTC.

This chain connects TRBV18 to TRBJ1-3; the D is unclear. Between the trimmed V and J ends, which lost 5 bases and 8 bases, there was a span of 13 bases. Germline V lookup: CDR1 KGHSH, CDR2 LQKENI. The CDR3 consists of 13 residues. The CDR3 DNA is TGTGCCAGCTCAGGACTACATGGCGACACCATATATTTT. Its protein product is CASSGLHGDTIYF.

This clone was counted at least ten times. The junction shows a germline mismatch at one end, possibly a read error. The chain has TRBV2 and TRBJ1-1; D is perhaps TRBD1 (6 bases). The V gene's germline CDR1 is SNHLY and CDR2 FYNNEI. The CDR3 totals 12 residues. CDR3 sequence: CASSDLGTRTGF. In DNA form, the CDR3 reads TGTGCCAGCAGTGATCTCGGGACAAGAACTGGGTTT.

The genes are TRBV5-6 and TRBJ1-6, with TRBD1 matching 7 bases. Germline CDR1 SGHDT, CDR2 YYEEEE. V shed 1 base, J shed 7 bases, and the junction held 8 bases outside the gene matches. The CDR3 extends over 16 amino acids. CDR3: CASSLWPQGGNSPLHF. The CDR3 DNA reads TGTGCCAGCAGCTTGTGGCCCCAGGGGGGAAATTCACCCCTCCACTTT.